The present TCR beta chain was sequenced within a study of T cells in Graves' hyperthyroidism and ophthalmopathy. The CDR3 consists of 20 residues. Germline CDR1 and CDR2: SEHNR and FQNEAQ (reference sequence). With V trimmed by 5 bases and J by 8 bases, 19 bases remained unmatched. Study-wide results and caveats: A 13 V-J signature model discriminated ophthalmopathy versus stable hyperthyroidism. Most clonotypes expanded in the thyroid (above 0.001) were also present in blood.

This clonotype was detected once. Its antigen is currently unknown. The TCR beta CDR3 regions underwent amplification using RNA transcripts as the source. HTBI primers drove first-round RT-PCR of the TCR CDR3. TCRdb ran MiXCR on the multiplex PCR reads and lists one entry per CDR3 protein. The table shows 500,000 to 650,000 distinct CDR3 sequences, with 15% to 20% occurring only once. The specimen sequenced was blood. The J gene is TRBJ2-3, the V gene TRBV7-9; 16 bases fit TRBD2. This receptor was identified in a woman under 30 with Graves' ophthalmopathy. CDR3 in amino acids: CASSVSGTSGRATSRVTQYF. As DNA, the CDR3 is TGTGCCAGCAGCGTATCCGGGACTAGCGGGAGGGCCACCTCTAGGGTTACGCAGTATTTT.